This T cell receptor beta chain comes out of a study of vaccination and CD4 T cells after COVID-19. This CDR3 spans 13 amino acids. Between the trimmed V and J ends, which lost 1 base and 4 bases, there was a span of 8 bases. CDR1 and CDR2 from the germline V gene are DFQATT and SNEGSKA (reference sequence). Treatment given: roughly nine-day PBMC culture with coronavirus spike peptide pools or control peptides (ViraFEST assay). A negative selection step was used to isolate CD4+ T cells once culture had run for roughly 10 days. Of note for this clonotype: No antigen is known for it.

Oncomine TCR Beta short-read sequencing was applied to DNA from cultured CD4+ T cells. The authors extracted genomic DNA from cultured CD4+ T cells. Each CDR3 protein gets one entry after TCRdb re-called the PCR reads with MiXCR. The sample carries about 6,400 distinct CDR3 sequences, around 42% recorded once. This sequence was found in a human donor who had recovered from COVID-19. The sequenced material came from CD4+ T cells from blood, cultured in vitro. The J gene is TRBJ1-5, the V gene TRBV20-1; D gene ambiguous. CDR3 amino acids: CSARGEVNQPQHF. The CDR3 DNA sequence: TGCAGTGCTAGAGGGGAAGTAAATCAGCCCCAGCATTTT.